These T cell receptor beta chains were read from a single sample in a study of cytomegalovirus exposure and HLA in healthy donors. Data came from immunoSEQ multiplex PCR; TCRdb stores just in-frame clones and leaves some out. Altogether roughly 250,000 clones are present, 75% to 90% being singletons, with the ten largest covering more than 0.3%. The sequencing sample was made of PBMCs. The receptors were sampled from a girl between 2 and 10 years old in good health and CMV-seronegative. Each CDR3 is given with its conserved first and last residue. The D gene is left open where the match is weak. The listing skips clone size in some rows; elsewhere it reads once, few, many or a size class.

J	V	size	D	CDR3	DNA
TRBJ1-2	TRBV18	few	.	CASSPRQVGGYTF	TGTGCCAGCTCACCACGACAGGTCGGGGGCTACACCTTC
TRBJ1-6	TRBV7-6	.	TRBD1	CASSSRQGWNSPLHF	TGTGCCAGCAGCTCGCGACAGGGCTGGAATTCACCCCTCCACTTT
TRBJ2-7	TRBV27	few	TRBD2	CASSSTLGTSGHEQYF	TGTGCCAGCAGTTCTACCCTAGGGACTAGCGGACACGAGCAGTACTTC
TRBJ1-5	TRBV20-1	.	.	CSAGENQPQHF	TGCAGTGCTGGGGAGAATCAGCCCCAGCATTTT
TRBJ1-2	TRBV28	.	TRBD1	CASSPGQVVNYGYTF	TGTGCCAGCAGTCCGGGACAGGTGGTCAACTATGGCTACACCTTC
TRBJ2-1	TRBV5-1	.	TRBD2	CASSMGGGGPIDYNEQFF	TGCGCCAGCAGCATGGGGGGGGGAGGGCCAATCGATTACAATGAGCAGTTCTTC
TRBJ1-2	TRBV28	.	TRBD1	CASSLSRTGGNGYTF	TGTGCCAGCAGTTTATCGCGGACAGGGGGGAATGGCTACACCTTC
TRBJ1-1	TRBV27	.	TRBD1	CATEDRGNTEAFF	TGTGCCACCGAGGACAGGGGGAACACTGAAGCTTTCTTT
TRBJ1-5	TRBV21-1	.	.	CASSITGHRGNYSNQPQHF	TGTGCCAGCAGCATTACCGGCCACAGGGGGAACTATAGCAATCAGCCCCAGCATTTT
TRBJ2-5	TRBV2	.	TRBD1	CASRKGQQETQYF	TGTGCCAGCAGGAAGGGACAGCAAGAGACCCAGTACTTC